The clone carrying this TCR beta chain has just one count. Its antigen is still unknown. The sample comes from a study of beta chain features in type 1 diabetes. Germline values: CDR1 MNHNS, CDR2 SASEGT. Trimming took 2 bases from V and 4 from J, leaving 9 bases between them. The CDR3 consists of 14 residues. All of the isolated RNA was reverse transcribed, so expressed TCRB transcripts were sequenced. Only in-frame clones appear in the TCRdb table, and some are missing; sequencing was by immunoSEQ multiplex PCR. Of a few hundred thousand clones listed, about a tenth are singletons. General study results and limits: The VDJ junctions of type 1 diabetes patients carried fewer insertions and more deletions. TCRB CDR3s were moderately but significantly shorter in Type 1 diabetes patients in all four CD4+ subsets. Small HLA sub-analyses could not settle whether HLA shapes TCRB rearrangement. Patients' naive, central memory and Treg TCRB repertoires seemed closer to one another than those of healthy donors.

What was sequenced was central memory CD4+ T cells from blood. The receptor comes from a man between 18 and 35 years old in good health. This chain connects TRBV6-1 to TRBJ1-5; no firm D call. Here the CDR3 DNA reads TGTGCCAGCAGTGAAAAGAGGGATAATCAGCCCCAGCATTTT. It encodes CASSEKRDNQPQHF.